Below are 32 T cell receptor beta chains sequenced from a single sample in a study of control samples from healthy donors and cancer patients. Some clones are missing from TCRdb's copy, which holds only in-frame ones; the method was immunoSEQ multiplex PCR. This table holds around 200,000 clones, approximately 92% found once. Source material: blood. The receptor source for this set is a man aged 18 to 35 in good health.

This chain connects TRBV28 to TRBJ1-2; maybe TRBD1 (5 bases). The CDR3 runs to 14 residues. Germline values: CDR1 MDHEN, CDR2 SYDVKM. The V end was cut by 5 bases, the J end by 1 base, with 11 bases between. CDR3 nucleotide sequence: TGTGCCAGCAGTCCGGCCCAGGGTAACTATGGCTACACCTTC. Amino acids: CASSPAQGNYGYTF.

The chain links TRBV18 to TRBJ2-5; TRBD1 agrees at 9 bases. V was clipped by 0 bases and J by 4 bases; unmatched bases: 6. The CDR3 runs 16 residues. CDR1 KGHSH and CDR2 LQKENI come from the germline V gene. The CDR3 protein is CASSPPGTGFLETQYF. CDR3 nucleotides: TGTGCCAGCTCACCACCCGGGACAGGGTTTTTAGAGACCCAGTACTTC.

This clone was found once. The chain carries TRBV19 and TRBJ2-3; 9 positions match TRBD2. The CDR3 spans 16 residues. Looked up from germline, CDR1 is LNHDA and CDR2 is SQIVND (reference sequence). J lost 3 bases, V lost 3 bases, and 7 bases had no gene match. The CDR3 bases are TGTGCCAGTAGTATTTCGCCGGGACTAGCTACAGATACGCAGTATTTT. This sequence encodes CASSISPGLATDTQYF.

V usage is TRBV10-2 and J usage is TRBJ2-7, with TRBD2 as a possible D gene (5 bases). CDR1 is WSHSY, CDR2 SAAADI, per germline. The CDR3 is 14 amino acids. V was clipped by 5 bases and J by 0 bases, with 11 bases between them. CDR3 protein: CASSLTGSSYEQYF. In DNA, the CDR3 is TGCGCCAGCAGTCTTACGGGGAGCTCCTACGAGCAGTACTTC.

This clone was seen once. The V gene is TRBV12-3 or TRBV12-4, the J gene TRBJ2-4; 7 bases align to TRBD1. J lost 7 bases, V lost 3 bases, and 0 bases had no gene match. The CDR3 contains 12 residues. The CDR3 nucleotides are TGTGCCAGCAGTTTGGACAGGAACATTCAGTACTTC. It specifies CASSLDRNIQYF.

This chain links TRBV10-3 with TRBJ2-1; 7 nucleotides match TRBD1. The CDR3 is 14 residues long. V shed 10 bases and J 0 bases; nucleotides not matched to a gene: 6. From germline, CDR1 is ENHRY and CDR2 SYGVKD. CDR3 nucleotides: TGTGCCACCTCGGACAGGAGCTCCTACAATGAGCAGTTCTTC. The encoded protein is CATSDRSSYNEQFF.

The table lists this clone with a few counts. The chain uses TRBV2 and TRBJ1-5; 7 bases agree with TRBD1. The CDR3 totals 14 residues. Losses at the gene ends were 4 bases for V and 5 bases for J; bases not matched to a gene: 5. CDR1 and CDR2 (germline): SNHLY, FYNNEI. In DNA form, the CDR3 reads TGTGCCAGCAGTGGACAGGGCGGGGATCAGCCCCAGCATTTT. Its protein is CASSGQGGDQPQHF.

V usage is TRBV30 and J usage is TRBJ1-2; 10 bases align to TRBD1. The germline gives CDR1 GTSNPN, CDR2 SVGIG (reference sequence). The CDR3 loop spans 13 amino acids. V shed 0 bases and J 8 bases; nucleotides not matched to a gene: 3. The CDR3 coding sequence is TGTGCCTGGAGTGTCGACAGGGGGCGAGGCTACACCTTC. Its translation is CAWSVDRGRGYTF.

The CDR3 sequence: CASSEKDTRRNSNQPQHF. For the CDR3, the DNA is TGTGCCAGCAGTGAAAAGGACACCCGAAGGAATAGCAATCAGCCCCAGCATTTT. The chain couples TRBV2 to TRBJ1-5, with a weak D call TRBD1 (5 bases). Germline assignment: CDR1 SNHLY and CDR2 FYNNEI. V was trimmed by 2 bases and J by 0 bases, leaving 17 bases between them. The CDR3 totals 18 residues.

This clone was detected only once. V and J are TRBV4-1 and TRBJ2-7, with 7 bases fitting TRBD2. The J segment lost 2 bases and the V segment lost 0 bases, leaving 10 bases of the junction unmatched. The CDR3 covers 17 residues. CDR1 MGHRA and CDR2 YSYEKL come from the germline V gene. CDR3 residues: CASSQEGQAGEAYEQYF. CDR3 sequence (DNA): TGCGCCAGCAGCCAAGAAGGTCAGGCGGGGGAAGCCTACGAGCAGTACTTC.

The V gene is TRBV29-1, the J gene TRBJ2-2, with D perhaps matching TRBD1 (5 bases). Germline loops: CDR1 SQVTM, CDR2 ANQGSEA. The V and J ends lost 1 base and 0 bases respectively, with 9 bases between them. The CDR3 totals 15 residues. For the CDR3, the DNA is TGCAGCGTTGAAGTTTCAGGGTCGAACACCGGGGAGCTGTTTTTT. Its protein product is CSVEVSGSNTGELFF.

This clone was detected once. The chain carries TRBV3-1 (or the pseudogene TRBV3-2) and TRBJ1-2; D may be TRBD1 (6 bases). Germline V lookup: CDR1 LGHDT, CDR2 YNNKEL (reference sequence). There are 14 residues in the CDR3. V lost 1 base, J lost 6 bases, and 12 bases lay in between. The chain's CDR3 is CASSQVDRRNGYTF. The CDR3 DNA is TGTGCCAGCAGCCAAGTGGACAGAAGAAATGGCTACACCTTC.

V and J are TRBV7-9 and TRBJ1-1, with unresolved D. Germline V gene lookup returns CDR1 SEHNR and CDR2 FQNEAQ (reference sequence). V was shortened by 0 bases and J by 5 bases, with 10 bases between the two germline ends. The CDR3 spans 14 residues. This CDR3 reads CASSLALVGTEAFF. The CDR3 nucleotides read TGTGCCAGCAGCTTAGCGCTCGTGGGAACTGAAGCTTTCTTT.

The genes are TRBV6-5 and TRBJ1-1; 7 bases are shared with TRBD1. The V and J ends lost 4 bases and 0 bases, in that order; junction bases with no gene match: 5. In germline, CDR1 is MNHEY, CDR2 SVGAGI. This CDR3 has 15 amino acids. The CDR3: CASSSYRGMNTEAFF. The DNA of the CDR3 is TGTGCCAGCAGTTCGTACAGGGGCATGAACACTGAAGCTTTCTTT.

J is TRBJ1-5 and V is TRBV2; possibly TRBD1 for D (5 bases). CDR3 length equals 14 residues. The germline gives CDR1 SNHLY, CDR2 FYNNEI. V shed 6 bases and J shed 4 bases, with 13 bases lying between them. CDR3 sequence: CASRSGTVNQPQHF. DNA for the CDR3: TGTGCCAGCAGATCCGGGACCGTTAATCAGCCCCAGCATTTT.

The chain is built from TRBV3-1 (or the pseudogene TRBV3-2) and TRBJ2-2, with 7 positions matching TRBD2. From germline, CDR1 is LGHDT and CDR2 YNNKEL (reference sequence). This CDR3 has 16 amino acids. The ends lost 1 base at V and 5 bases at J; junction bases unmatched: 7. CDR3 sequence (DNA): TGTGCCAGCAGCCAAGGGATGGGGGGGTTTACCGGGGAGCTGTTTTTT. The encoded protein is CASSQGMGGFTGELFF.

The genes are TRBV6-1 and TRBJ2-3; no reliable D call. There are 15 residues in the CDR3. Per the germline V gene, CDR1 is MNHNS and CDR2 is SASEGT. Between the trimmed V and J ends, which lost 2 bases and 2 bases, there was a span of 11 bases. CDR3 protein: CASSETLGSTDTQYF. Here the CDR3 DNA reads TGTGCCAGCAGTGAAACGCTAGGATCCACAGATACGCAGTATTTT.

The rearrangement uses TRBV7-9 and TRBJ2-1; D not certain. Trimming removed 3 bases from V and 6 bases from J, with 18 bases in between. In germline, CDR1 is SEHNR, CDR2 FQNEAQ (reference sequence). The CDR3 is made up of 16 amino acids. CDR3 coding DNA: TGTGCCAGCAGCTTTTACTCGGGTTTTGGTGGCAATGAGCAGTTCTTC. Protein product: CASSFYSGFGGNEQFF.

In its sample, this clone was seen once. This rearrangement joins TRBV2 to TRBJ2-5, with D perhaps assigned TRBD1 or TRBD2 (6 bases each). Germline CDR1 reads SNHLY; CDR2 reads FYNNEI. Trimming shortened V by 2 bases and J by 4 bases, and 14 bases separated the two germline ends. The CDR3 is made up of 15 amino acids. As DNA, the CDR3 is TGTGCCAGCAGTGAATTAGGGGGGCGCGGAGAGACCCAGTACTTC. This translates into CASSELGGRGETQYF.

The rearrangement uses TRBV6-1 and TRBJ1-3; 11 bases are a match to TRBD1. CDR3 size: 17 residues. CDR1 is MNHNS and CDR2 is SASEGT in the germline V gene. Trimming cost V 4 bases and J 3 bases; bases outside gene matches: 8. The DNA of the CDR3 is TGTGCCAGCAGTGTTATAGGACAGGGGGCAAGTGGAAACACCATATATTTT. Its translation: CASSVIGQGASGNTIYF.

The chain joins TRBV19 to TRBJ2-7, with 7 bases matching TRBD1. The CDR3 is made up of 14 amino acids. V lost 7 bases, J lost 7 bases, and 13 bases stayed unmatched. Germline CDR1 reads LNHDA; CDR2 reads SQIVND (reference sequence). In nucleotides, the CDR3 is TGTGCCAGTACCCCGACAGGGCGGAGGTCTGAGCAGTACTTC. This codes for CASTPTGRRSEQYF.

This chain uses TRBV7-8 with TRBJ1-5, with TRBD1 matching over 10 bases. The CDR3 spans 17 residues. The V segment lost 4 bases and the J segment 5 bases; nucleotides outside the gene matches: 11. CDR1 and CDR2 from the germline V gene are SGHVS and FQNEAQ. CDR3 in DNA: TGTGCCAGCAGCTCAGCACGGGGACAGGGGAGAGATCAGCCCCAGCATTTT. Translating gives CASSSARGQGRDQPQHF.

The rearrangement links TRBV5-1 to TRBJ2-5; 7 bases agree with TRBD2. Germline V gene lookup returns CDR1 SGHRS and CDR2 YFSETQ. CDR3 length equals 15 residues. V gave up 0 bases and J gave up 0 bases; unmatched junction bases: 2. This CDR3 reads CASSLAGGDQETQYF. Written as DNA, the CDR3 is TGCGCCAGCAGCTTGGCGGGGGGTGACCAAGAGACCCAGTACTTC.

Comment on this clone: The sample has other DNA sequences that encode this CDR3 too. CDR3 in amino acids: CATSDSGLYGYTF. CDR3 nucleotides: TGTGCCACCAGTGACTCCGGACTGTATGGCTACACCTTC. The chain has TRBV24-1 and TRBJ1-2; D not resolved. The CDR3 spans 13 residues. Germline CDR1 is KGHDR and CDR2 is SFDVKD. V gave up 4 bases and J gave up 5 bases, with 10 bases separating them.

The chain recombines TRBV21-1 with TRBJ2-2. TRBV21-1 is labeled a pseudogene. CDR3 length equals 15 residues. This chain's CDR3 is CASSKLRAETGELFF. CDR3 coding DNA: TGTGCCAGCAGCAAATTAAGGGCTGAGACCGGGGAGCTGTTTTTT.

V gene TRBV28 combines with J gene TRBJ1-6, with 9 positions matching TRBD1. With 5 bases clipped from V and 9 bases from J, the junction kept 14 bases outside the gene matches. The CDR3 has 17 residues. Germline V gene lookup returns CDR1 MDHEN and CDR2 SYDVKM. DNA for the CDR3: TGTGCCAGCAGTCGATACCGGGACAGGGATTTATTTTCACCCCTCCACTTT. As protein: CASSRYRDRDLFSPLHF.

In DNA, the CDR3 is TGTGCCAGCAGCCAAGGGGGGGGGTTACGAGAAGCTTTCTTT. Amino acid sequence: CASSQGGGLREAFF. The V and J genes are TRBV25-1 and TRBJ1-1; D may be TRBD1 (6 bases). The germline CDR1 and CDR2 sequences are MGHDK and SYGVNS. Trimming removed 6 bases at V and 8 bases at J, with 19 bases between. This CDR3 spans 14 amino acids. Drawing the rest from reference TRBV25-1 and TRBJ1-1, the complete variable domain is EADIYQTPRYLVIGTGKKITLECSQTMGHDKMYWYQQDPGMELHLIHYSYGVNSTEKGDLSSESTVSRIRTEHFPLTLESARPSHTSQYLCASSQGGGLREAFFGQGTRLTVV.

The rearrangement links TRBV6-5 to TRBJ2-7; 9 bases align to TRBD1. From germline, CDR1 is MNHEY and CDR2 SVGAGI. The CDR3 extends over 16 amino acids. Losses at the gene ends were 4 bases for V and 6 bases for J; bases not matched to a gene: 13. This CDR3 is CASSSARFDRGIEQYF. In DNA form, the CDR3 reads TGTGCCAGCAGTTCGGCCCGATTCGACAGGGGGATCGAGCAGTACTTC.

The chain links TRBV29-1 to TRBJ2-3, with unresolved D. The length of the CDR3 is 12 residues. CDR1 and CDR2 (germline): SQVTM, ANQGSEA. The V gene lost 4 bases and the J gene lost 2 bases, with 7 bases spanning the gap. The CDR3 is CSVGQITDTQYF. The CDR3 DNA reads as TGCAGCGTTGGCCAGATCACAGATACGCAGTATTTT.

The J gene is TRBJ2-1, the V gene TRBV5-6; TRBD1 agrees at 10 bases. This CDR3 region has 17 residues. CDR1 is SGHDT, CDR2 YYEEEE, per germline. Unmatched junction bases numbered 7, after V lost 1 base and J lost 3 bases. The CDR3 region is CASSLSRDRGIYNEQFF. The CDR3 DNA reads as TGTGCCAGCAGCTTGAGCCGGGACAGGGGCATCTACAATGAGCAGTTCTTC.

The chain employs TRBV5-4 and TRBJ2-2; unclear D gene. V was clipped by 0 bases and J by 1 base, with 10 bases between them. The CDR3 has 16 residues. Germline V lookup: CDR1 SGHNT, CDR2 YYREEE (reference sequence). The CDR3 bases are TGTGCCAGCAGCTTGGCCTTGACCCTGAACACCGGGGAGCTGTTTTTT. Residues: CASSLALTLNTGELFF.

Notes on this clone: Distinct nucleotide sequences in the sample also encode this CDR3. The chain employs TRBV20-1 and TRBJ2-3; possibly TRBD2 for D (6 bases). Germline CDR1 reads DFQATT; CDR2 reads SNEGSKA (reference sequence). V was pared by 5 bases and J by 4 bases, with 7 bases between. The CDR3 consists of 11 residues. The CDR3 nucleotides are TGCAGTGCTCGGAGGGCAGATACGCAGTATTTT. It translates to CSARRADTQYF.